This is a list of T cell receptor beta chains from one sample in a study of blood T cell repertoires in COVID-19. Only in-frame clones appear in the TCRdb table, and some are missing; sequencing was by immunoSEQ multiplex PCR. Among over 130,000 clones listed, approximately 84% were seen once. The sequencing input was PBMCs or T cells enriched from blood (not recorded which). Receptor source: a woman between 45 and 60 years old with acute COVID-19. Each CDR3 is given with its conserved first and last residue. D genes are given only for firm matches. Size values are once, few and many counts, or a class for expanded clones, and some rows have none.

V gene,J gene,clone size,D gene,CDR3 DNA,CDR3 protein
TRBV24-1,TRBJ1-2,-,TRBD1,TGTGCCACCAGTGATTCGACAGGGGGGTATGGCTACACCTTC,CATSDSTGGYGYTF
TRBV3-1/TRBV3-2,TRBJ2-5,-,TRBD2,TGTGCCAGCAGCCGAGGGCTAGCGGACCAAGAGACCCAGTACTTC,CASSRGLADQETQYF
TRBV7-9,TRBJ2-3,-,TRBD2,TGTGCCAGCAGCTTACTAGCGGGAGAAGATACGCAGTATTTT,CASSLLAGEDTQYF
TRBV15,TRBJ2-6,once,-,TGTGCCACCAGCAGAGATGGTATAGGGGCCTTCTCTGGGGCCAACGTCCTGACTTTC,CATSRDGIGAFSGANVLTF
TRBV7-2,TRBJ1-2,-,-,TGTGCCAGCAGCTCTGGCGGTGGTAACTATGGCTACACCTTC,CASSSGGGNYGYTF
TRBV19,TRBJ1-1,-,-,TGTGCCAGTAGTTCACGACAGGATGAAGCTTTCTTT,CASSSRQDEAFF
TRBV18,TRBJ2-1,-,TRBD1,TGTGCCAGCTCACCAGGGACAGGGCCCTACAATGAGCAGTTCTTC,CASSPGTGPYNEQFF
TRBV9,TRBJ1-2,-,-,TGTGCCAGCAGCCTGGGGGCAGACTATGGCTACACCTTC,CASSLGADYGYTF
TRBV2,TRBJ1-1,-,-,TGTGCCAGCAGACAGGGTAACGTGAACACTGAAGCTTTCTTT,CASRQGNVNTEAFF
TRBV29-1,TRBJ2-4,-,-,TGCAGCGTTTTCTATAGAGCCAAAAACATTCAGTACTTC,CSVFYRAKNIQYF
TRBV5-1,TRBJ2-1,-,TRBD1,TGCGCCAGCAAGTTGGGGACAGGGGACTACAATGAGCAGTTCTTC,CASKLGTGDYNEQFF
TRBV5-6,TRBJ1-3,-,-,TGTGCCAGCAGCTCTGTGGGGCCCATATATTTT,CASSSVGPIYF
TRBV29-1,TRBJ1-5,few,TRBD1,TGCAGCGTTGTGGTGACAGGGGGCAATCAGCCCCAGCATTTT,CSVVVTGGNQPQHF
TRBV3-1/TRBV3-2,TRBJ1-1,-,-,TGTGCCAGCAGCCTCGACAGGATCACTGAAGCTTTCTTT,CASSLDRITEAFF
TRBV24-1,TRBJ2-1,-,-,TGTGCCACCAGTGATCCTAATCCGAGCTCCTACAATGAGCAGTTCTTC,CATSDPNPSSYNEQFF
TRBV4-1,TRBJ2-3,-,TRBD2,TGCGCCAGCAGCCAAAGTTTTGCGGGAGGGCAAAATACGCAGTATTTT,CASSQSFAGGQNTQYF
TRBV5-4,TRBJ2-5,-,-,TGTGCCAGCAGCCCAAGCGGAGACGAGACCCAGTACTTC,CASSPSGDETQYF
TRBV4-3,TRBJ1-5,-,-,TGCGCCAGCAGCCAAGGTCAGGGCCAGCCCCAGCATTTT,CASSQGQGQPQHF
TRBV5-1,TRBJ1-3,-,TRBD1,TGCGCCAGCAGCTTGGGCGGACAGGCGGGTGGAAACACCATATATTTT,CASSLGGQAGGNTIYF
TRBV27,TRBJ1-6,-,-,TGTGCCAGCAGTTTGATGTATAGCAATTCACCCCTCCACTTT,CASSLMYSNSPLHF
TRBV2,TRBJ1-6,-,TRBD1,TGTGCCAGCAGGGAATCCCAGGGGGCACCCCTCCACTTT,CASRESQGAPLHF
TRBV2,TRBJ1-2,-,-,TGTGCCAGCAGCCAAACTCCTTCTACCTATGGCTACACCTTC,CASSQTPSTYGYTF
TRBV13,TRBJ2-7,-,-,TGTGCCAGCAGCTTAGGCAGTAGCGGTATTACCTACGAGCAGTACTTC,CASSLGSSGITYEQYF
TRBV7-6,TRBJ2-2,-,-,TGTGCCAGCAGCTTAGGTGTGGGCGTGGGCACCGGGGAGCTGTTTTTT,CASSLGVGVGTGELFF
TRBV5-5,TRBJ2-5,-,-,TGTGCCAGCAGCCCCCCGGCAGGTTTTAAGTACCAAGAGACCCAGTACTTC,CASSPPAGFKYQETQYF
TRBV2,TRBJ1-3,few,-,TGTGCCAGCAGTGGAGGATTCTCTGGAAACACCATATATTTT,CASSGGFSGNTIYF
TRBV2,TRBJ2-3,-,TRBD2,TGTGCCAGCAGTGGCGAGCGGGGTACAGATACGCAGTATTTT,CASSGERGTDTQYF
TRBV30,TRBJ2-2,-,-,TGTGCCTGGAGTGAAACATTGGAGCTGTTTTTT,CAWSETLELFF